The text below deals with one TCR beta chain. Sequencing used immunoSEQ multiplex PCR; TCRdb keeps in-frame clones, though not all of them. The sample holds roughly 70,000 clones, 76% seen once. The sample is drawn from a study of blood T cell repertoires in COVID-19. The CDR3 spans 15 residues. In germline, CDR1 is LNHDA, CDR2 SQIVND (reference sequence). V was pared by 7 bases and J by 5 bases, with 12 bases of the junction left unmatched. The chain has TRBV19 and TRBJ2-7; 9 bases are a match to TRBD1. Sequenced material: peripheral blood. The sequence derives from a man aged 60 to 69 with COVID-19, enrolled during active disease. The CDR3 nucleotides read TGTGCCAGTAAAGACACCGGGACAGGGACCCACGAGCAGTACTTC. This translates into CASKDTGTGTHEQYF.